This T cell receptor (beta chain) was recovered during a study of cytomegalovirus exposure and HLA in healthy donors. The PCR made use of 60 Vbeta and 13 Jbeta primers. Some clones are missing from TCRdb's copy, which holds only in-frame ones; the method was immunoSEQ multiplex PCR. The table has over 200,000 clones, just under 85% seen once. Germline lookup yields CDR1 SNHLY and CDR2 FYNNEI. The CDR3 consists of 15 residues. V gave up 7 bases and J gave up 7 bases; unmatched junction bases: 8. To note about this clone: The antigen is not known.

Study results and limitations: Previous analysis showed most TCR beta V segments were productive about 87% or about 30% of the time. A later analysis found TCR association rates differed by HLA locus, highest for DRB1 and lowest for HLA-C.

The sample taken for sequencing was PBMCs. The sequence was collected from a woman in her thirties or forties in good health and CMV-seronegative. V and J are TRBV2 and TRBJ1-4; TRBD1 aligns across 11 bases. The CDR3 nucleotides read TGTGCCAGCAATAGGGACAGGGGGGACAGTGAAAAACTGTTTTTT. This codes for CASNRDRGDSEKLFF.